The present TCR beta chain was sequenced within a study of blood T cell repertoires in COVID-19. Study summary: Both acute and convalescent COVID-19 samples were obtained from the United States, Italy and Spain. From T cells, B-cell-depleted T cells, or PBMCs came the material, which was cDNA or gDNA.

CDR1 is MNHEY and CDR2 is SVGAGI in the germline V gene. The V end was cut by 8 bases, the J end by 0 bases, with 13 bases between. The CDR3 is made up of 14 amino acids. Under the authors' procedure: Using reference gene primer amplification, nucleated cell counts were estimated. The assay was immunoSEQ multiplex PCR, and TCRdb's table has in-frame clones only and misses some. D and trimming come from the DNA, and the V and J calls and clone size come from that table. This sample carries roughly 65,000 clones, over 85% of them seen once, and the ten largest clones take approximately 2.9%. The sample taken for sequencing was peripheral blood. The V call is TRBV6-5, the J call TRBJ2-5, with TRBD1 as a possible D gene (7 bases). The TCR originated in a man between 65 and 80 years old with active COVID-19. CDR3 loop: CASFPGGYQETQYF. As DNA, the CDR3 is TGTGCCAGCTTTCCAGGGGGGTACCAAGAGACCCAGTACTTC.